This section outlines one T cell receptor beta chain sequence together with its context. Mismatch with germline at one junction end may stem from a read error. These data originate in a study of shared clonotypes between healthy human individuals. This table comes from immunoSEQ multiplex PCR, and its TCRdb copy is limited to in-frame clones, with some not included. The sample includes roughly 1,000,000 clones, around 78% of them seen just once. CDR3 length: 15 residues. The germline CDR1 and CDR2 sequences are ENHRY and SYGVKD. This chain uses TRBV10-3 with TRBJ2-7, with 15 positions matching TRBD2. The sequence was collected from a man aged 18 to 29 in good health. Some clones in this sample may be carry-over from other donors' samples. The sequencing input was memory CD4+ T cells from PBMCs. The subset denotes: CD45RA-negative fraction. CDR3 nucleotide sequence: TGCGCCAGCAGGGTTGGACTAGCGGGAGGGTACGAGCAGTACTTC. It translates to CASRVGLAGGYEQYF.